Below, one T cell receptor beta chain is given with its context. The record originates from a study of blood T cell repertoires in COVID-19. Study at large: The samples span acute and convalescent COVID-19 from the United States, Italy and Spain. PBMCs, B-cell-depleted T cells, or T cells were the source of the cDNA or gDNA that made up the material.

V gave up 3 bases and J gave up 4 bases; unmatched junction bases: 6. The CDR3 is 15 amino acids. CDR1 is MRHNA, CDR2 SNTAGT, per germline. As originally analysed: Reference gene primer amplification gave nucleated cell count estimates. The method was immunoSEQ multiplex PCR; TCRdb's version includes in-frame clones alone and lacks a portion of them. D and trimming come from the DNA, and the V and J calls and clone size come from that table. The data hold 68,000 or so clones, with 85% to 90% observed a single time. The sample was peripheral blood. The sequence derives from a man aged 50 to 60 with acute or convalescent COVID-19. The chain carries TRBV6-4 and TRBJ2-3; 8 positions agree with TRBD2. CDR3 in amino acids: CASSDFSGSPDTQYF. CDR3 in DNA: TGTGCCAGCAGTGATTTCAGCGGGAGTCCAGATACGCAGTATTTT.